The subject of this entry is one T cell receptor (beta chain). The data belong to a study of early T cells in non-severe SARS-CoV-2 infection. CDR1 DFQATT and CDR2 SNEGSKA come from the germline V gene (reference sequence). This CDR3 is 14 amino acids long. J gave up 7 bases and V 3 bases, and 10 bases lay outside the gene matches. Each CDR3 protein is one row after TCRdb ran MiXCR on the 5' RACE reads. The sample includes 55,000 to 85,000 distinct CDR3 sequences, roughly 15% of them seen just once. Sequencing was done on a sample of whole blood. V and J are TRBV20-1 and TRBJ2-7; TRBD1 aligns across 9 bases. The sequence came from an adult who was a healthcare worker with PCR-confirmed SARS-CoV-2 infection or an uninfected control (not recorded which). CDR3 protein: CSASRWDRAGEQYF. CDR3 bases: TGCAGTGCTAGTAGGTGGGACAGGGCCGGGGAGCAGTACTTC.